The present entry profiles one TCR beta chain with its context. The data derive from a study of OX40 agonist ivuxolimab in advanced cancers. Study-level background: Patients received ivuxolimab, an agonistic anti-OX40 (CD134) antibody. All patients had ivuxolimab intravenously every 2 weeks at 0.01 to 10 mg/kg. There were three patients with partial responses, one having hepatocellular carcinoma and two cutaneous melanoma.

V lost 0 bases and J 6 bases, leaving 4 bases between the germline ends. Germline assignment: CDR1 SGHKS and CDR2 YYEKEE (reference sequence). This CDR3 has 12 residues. TCRdb's table, derived via immunoSEQ multiplex PCR, lists solely in-frame clones and lacks some. The data contain roughly 69,000 clones, around 90% of them singletons. Blood got drawn at baseline, again on cycle 4 day 1, and then on cycle 7 day 1. The receptor comes from an adult with an advanced solid tumor such as melanoma, head and neck, liver or kidney cancer. The J gene is TRBJ2-1, the V gene TRBV5-5; D unresolved. Specimen: CD4+ or CD8+ T cells sorted from blood, collected in a trial of the OX40 agonist ivuxolimab. This CDR3 is CASSLGTNEQFF. CDR3 sequence (DNA): TGTGCCAGCAGCTTGGGTACCAATGAGCAGTTCTTC.